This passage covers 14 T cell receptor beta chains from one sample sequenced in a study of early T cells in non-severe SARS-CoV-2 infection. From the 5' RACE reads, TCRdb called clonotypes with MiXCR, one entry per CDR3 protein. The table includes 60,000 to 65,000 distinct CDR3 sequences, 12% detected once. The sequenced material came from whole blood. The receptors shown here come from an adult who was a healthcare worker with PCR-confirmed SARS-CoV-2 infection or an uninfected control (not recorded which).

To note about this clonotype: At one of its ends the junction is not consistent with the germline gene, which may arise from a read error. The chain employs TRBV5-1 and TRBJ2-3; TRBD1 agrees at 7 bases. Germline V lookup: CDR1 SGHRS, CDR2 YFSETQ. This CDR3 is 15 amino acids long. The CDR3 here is CASSLEGDSTDTQFF. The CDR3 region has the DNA TGCGCCAGCAGCTTGGAGGGGGACAGCACAGATACGCAGTTTTTT.

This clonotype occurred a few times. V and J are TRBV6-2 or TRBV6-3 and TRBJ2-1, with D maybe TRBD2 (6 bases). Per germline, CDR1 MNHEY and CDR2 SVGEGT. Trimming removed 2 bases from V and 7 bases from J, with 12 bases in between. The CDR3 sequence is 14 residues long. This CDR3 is CASSYLGGWNEQFF. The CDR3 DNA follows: TGTGCCAGCAGTTACCTGGGGGGTTGGAATGAGCAGTTCTTC.

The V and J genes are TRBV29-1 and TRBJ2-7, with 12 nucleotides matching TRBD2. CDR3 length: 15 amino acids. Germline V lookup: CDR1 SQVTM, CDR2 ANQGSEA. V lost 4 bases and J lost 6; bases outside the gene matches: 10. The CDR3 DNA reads TGCAGCGTTGCCCAGAGACTAGCGGGAGCCGGCGAGCAGTACTTC. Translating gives CSVAQRLAGAGEQYF.

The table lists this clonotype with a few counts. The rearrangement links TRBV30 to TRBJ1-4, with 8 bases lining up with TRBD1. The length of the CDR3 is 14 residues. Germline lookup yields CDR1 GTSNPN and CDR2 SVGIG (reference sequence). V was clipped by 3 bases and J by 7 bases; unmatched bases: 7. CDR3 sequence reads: CAWSPTGVAEKLFF. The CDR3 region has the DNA TGTGCCTGGAGCCCGACAGGGGTGGCTGAAAAACTGTTTTTT.

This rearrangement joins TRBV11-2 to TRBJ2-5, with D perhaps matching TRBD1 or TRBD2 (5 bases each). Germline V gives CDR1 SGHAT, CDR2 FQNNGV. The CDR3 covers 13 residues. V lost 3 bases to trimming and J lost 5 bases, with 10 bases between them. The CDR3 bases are TGTGCCAGCAGCTTTAATGAGGGGGAGACCCAGTACTTC. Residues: CASSFNEGETQYF.

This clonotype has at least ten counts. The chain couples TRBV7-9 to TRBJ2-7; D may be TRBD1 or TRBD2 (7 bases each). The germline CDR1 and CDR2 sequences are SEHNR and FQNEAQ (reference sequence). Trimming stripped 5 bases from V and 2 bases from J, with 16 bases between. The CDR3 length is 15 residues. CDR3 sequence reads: CASSQGGTATYEQYF. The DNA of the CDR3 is TGTGCCAGCAGCCAGGGGGGGACAGCGACCTACGAGCAGTACTTC.

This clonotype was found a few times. The DNA of the CDR3 is TGTGCCAGCAGTGAACGACGAGGGCAGTTCACAGATACGCAGTATTTT. Residues: CASSERRGQFTDTQYF. This chain links TRBV6-1 with TRBJ2-3, with a possible D match to TRBD2 (5 bases). V was clipped by 2 bases and J by 2 bases, with 14 bases between them. Germline CDR1 MNHNS, CDR2 SASEGT. This CDR3 has 16 amino acids.

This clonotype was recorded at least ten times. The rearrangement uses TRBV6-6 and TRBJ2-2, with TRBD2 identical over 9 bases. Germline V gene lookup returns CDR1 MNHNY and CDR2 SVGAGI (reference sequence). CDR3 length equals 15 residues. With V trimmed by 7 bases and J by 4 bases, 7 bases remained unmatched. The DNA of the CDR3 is TGTGCCAGCACCCCCTTACTAGCGGGCACCGGGGAGCTGTTTTTT. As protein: CASTPLLAGTGELFF.

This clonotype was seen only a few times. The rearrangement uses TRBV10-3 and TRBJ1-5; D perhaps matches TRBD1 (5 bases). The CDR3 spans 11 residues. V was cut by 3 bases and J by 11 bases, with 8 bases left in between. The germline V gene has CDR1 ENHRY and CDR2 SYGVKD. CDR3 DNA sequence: TGTGCCATCAGTGATGGCAGGGCCCAGCATTTT. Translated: CAISDGRAQHF.

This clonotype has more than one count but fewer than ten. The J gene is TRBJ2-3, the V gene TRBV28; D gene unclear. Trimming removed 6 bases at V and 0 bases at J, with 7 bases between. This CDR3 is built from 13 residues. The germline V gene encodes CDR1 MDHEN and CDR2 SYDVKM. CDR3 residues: CASRRTSTDTQYF. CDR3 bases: TGTGCCAGCAGAAGGACCAGCACAGATACGCAGTATTTT.

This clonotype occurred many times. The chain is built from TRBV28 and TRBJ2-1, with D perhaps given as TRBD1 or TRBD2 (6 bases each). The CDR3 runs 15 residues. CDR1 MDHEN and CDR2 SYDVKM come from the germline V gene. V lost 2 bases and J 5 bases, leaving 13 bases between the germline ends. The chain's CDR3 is CASSLPRGLHNEQFF. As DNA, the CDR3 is TGTGCCAGCAGTTTACCCAGGGGACTTCACAATGAGCAGTTCTTC.

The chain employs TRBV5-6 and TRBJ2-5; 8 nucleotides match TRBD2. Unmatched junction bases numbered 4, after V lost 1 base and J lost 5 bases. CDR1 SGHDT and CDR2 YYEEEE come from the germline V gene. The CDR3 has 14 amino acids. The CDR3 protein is CASSLTSGAETQYF. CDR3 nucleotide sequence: TGTGCCAGCAGCTTGACTAGCGGAGCTGAGACCCAGTACTTC.

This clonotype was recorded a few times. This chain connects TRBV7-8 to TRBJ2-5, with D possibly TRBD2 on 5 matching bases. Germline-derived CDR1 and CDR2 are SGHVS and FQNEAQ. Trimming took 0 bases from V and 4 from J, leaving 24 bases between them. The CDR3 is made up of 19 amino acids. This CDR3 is CASSLAPAYSGGPRETQYF. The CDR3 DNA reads TGTGCCAGCAGCTTAGCTCCGGCTTACAGCGGTGGGCCCAGAGAGACCCAGTACTTC.

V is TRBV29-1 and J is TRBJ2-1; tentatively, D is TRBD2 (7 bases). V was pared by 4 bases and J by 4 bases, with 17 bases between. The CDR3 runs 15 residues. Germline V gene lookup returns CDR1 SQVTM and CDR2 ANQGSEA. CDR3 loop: CSVVIRGAGYNEQFF. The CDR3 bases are TGCAGCGTTGTAATACGGGGGGCAGGTTACAATGAGCAGTTCTTC.